What follows is one TCR beta chain and its context. Categorization into cohorts depended on clinical history that participants reported. Germline V gives CDR1 GTSNPN, CDR2 SVGIG (reference sequence). V lost 2 bases and J lost 1, with 14 bases in between. The CDR3 is 15 residues long. Original processing notes: Reference gene primer amplification gave nucleated cell count estimates. Measured with immunoSEQ multiplex PCR; TCRdb has only the in-frame clones, and not every one. D and trimming were read from the DNA, whereas the V and J calls and clone size are those reported in that table. The sample shows a few hundred thousand clones, 80% to 90% of them seen only once. This sample was included in a study of blood T cell repertoires in COVID-19. Study as a whole: Nucleic acid was either cDNA or gDNA, and it came from T cells, B-cell-depleted T cells, or PBMCs.

Source material: PBMCs or T cells enriched from blood (not recorded which). The clonotype comes from a woman under 30 in a cohort exposed to, infected with or recovered from COVID-19 (not recorded which). The V and J genes are TRBV30 and TRBJ1-1; D unresolved. DNA for the CDR3: TGTGCCTGGAGTCCTAGAGTAGGTCCGAACACTGAAGCTTTCTTT. Translating it yields CAWSPRVGPNTEAFF.